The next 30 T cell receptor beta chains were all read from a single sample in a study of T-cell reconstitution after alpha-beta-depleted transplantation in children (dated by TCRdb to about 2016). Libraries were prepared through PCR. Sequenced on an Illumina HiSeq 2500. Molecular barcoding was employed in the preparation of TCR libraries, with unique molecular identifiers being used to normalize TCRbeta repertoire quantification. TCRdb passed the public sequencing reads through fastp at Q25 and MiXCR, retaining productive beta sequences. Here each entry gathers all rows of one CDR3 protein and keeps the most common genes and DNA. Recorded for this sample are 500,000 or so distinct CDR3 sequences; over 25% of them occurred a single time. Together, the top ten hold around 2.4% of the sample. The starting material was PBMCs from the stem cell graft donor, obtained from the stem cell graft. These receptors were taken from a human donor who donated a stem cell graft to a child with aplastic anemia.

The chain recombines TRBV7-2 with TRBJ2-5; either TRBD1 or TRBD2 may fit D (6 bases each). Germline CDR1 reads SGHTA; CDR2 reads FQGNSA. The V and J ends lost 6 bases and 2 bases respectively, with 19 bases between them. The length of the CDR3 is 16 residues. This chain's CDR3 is CASSKRGDVRQETQYF. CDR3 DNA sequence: TGTGCCAGCAGTAAAAGGGGGGACGTTAGGCAAGAGACCCAGTACTTC.

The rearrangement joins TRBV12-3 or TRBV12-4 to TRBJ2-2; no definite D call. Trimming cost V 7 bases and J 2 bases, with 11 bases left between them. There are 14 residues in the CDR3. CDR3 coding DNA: TGTGCCAGCAATGTATGGGGTAACACCGGGGAGCTGTTTTTT. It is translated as CASNVWGNTGELFF.

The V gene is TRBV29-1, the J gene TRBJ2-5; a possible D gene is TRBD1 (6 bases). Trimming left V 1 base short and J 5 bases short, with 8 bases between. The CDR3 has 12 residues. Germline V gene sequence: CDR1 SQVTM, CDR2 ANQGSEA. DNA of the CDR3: TGCAGCGTTGAAGGGGGGCTCGAGACCCAGTACTTC. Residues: CSVEGGLETQYF.

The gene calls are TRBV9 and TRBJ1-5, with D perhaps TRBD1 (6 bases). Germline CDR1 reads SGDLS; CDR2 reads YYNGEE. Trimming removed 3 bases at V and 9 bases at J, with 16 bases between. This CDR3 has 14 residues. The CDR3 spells CASSAEGTMGPQHF. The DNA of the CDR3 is TGTGCCAGCAGCGCGGAAGGGACAATGGGGCCCCAGCATTTT.

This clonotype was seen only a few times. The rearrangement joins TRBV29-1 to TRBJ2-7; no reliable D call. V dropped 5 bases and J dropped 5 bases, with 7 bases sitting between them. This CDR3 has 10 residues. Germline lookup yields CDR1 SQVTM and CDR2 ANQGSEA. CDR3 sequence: CSVLSNEQYF. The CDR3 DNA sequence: TGCAGCGTTTTGAGCAACGAGCAGTACTTC.

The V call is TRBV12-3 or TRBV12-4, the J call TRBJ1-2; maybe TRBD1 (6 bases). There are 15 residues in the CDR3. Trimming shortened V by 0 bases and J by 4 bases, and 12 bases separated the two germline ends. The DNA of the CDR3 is TGTGCCAGCAGTTTAGCGCTACAGGGAGGCTATGGCTACACCTTC. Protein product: CASSLALQGGYGYTF.

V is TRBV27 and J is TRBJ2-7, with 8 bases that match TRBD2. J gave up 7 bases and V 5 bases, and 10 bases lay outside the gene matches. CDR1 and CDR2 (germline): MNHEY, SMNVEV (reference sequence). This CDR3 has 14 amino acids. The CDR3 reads CASSHNGRAGEQYF. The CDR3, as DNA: TGTGCCAGCAGTCACAACGGGAGGGCGGGGGAGCAGTACTTC.

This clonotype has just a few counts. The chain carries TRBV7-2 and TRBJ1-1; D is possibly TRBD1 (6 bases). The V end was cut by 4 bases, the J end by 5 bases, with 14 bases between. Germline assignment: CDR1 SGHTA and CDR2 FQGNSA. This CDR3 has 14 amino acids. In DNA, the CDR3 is TGTGCCAGCAGCTCACAGGGAGGGGGAACTGAAGCTTTCTTT. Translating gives CASSSQGGGTEAFF.

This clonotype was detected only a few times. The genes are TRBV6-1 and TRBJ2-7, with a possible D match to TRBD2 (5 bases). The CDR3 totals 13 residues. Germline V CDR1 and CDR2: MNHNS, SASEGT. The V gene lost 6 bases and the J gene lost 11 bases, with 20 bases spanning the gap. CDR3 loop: CASRVAAGGPEYV. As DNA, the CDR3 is TGTGCCAGCAGAGTAGCTGCCGGAGGCCCCGAGTACGTC.

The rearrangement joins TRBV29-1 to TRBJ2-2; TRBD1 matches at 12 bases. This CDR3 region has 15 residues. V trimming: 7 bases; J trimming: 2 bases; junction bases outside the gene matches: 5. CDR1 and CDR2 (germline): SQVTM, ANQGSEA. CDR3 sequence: CSGGDRGPNTGELFF. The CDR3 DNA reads TGCAGCGGAGGGGACAGGGGGCCCAACACCGGGGAGCTGTTTTTT.

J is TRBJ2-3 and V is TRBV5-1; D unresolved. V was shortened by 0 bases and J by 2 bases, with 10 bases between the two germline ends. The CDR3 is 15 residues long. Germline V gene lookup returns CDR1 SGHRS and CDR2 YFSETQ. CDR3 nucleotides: TGCGCCAGCAGCTTGGCCTCACAGCCCACAGATACGCAGTATTTT. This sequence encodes CASSLASQPTDTQYF.

CDR3 in DNA: TGCAGCGCCGTCCGGGCCCTTAATGAAAAACTGTTTTTT. As protein: CSAVRALNEKLFF. This chain links TRBV29-1 with TRBJ1-4; D remains unclear. Trimming left V 7 bases short and J 4 bases short, with 13 bases between. This CDR3 comprises 13 residues. In germline, CDR1 is SQVTM, CDR2 ANQGSEA.

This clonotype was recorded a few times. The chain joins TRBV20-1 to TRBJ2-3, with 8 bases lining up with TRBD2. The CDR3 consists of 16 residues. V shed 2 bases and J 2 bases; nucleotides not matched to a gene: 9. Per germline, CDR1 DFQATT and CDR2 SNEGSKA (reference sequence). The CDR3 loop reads CSARSASGLFTDTQYF. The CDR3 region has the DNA TGCAGTGCTAGATCGGCTAGCGGGCTCTTCACAGATACGCAGTATTTT.

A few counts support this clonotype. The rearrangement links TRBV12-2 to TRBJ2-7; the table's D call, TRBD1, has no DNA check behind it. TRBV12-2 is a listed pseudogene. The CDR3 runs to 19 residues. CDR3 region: CASRLDLRGRSDRTYEQYF. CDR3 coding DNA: TGTGCAAGTCGCTTAGACTTACGAGGGCGCAGCGATAGAACCTACGAGCAGTACTTC.

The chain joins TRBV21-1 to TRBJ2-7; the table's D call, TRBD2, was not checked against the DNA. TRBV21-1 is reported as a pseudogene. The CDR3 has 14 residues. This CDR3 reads CASSKTGRGYEQYF. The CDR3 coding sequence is TGTGCCAGCAGCAAAACAGGGAGGGGGTACGAGCAGTACTTC.

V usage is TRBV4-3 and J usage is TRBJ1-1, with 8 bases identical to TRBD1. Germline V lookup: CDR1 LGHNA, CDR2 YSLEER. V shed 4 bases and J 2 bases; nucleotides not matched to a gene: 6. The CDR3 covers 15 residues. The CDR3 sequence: CASSRQGASNTEAFF. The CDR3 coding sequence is TGCGCCAGCAGCCGTCAGGGGGCGAGTAACACTGAAGCTTTCTTT.

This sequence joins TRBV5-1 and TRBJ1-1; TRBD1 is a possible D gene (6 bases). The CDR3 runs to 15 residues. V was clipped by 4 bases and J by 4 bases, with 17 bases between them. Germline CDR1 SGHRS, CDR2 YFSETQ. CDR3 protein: CASSPIQGGGTEAFF. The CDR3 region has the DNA TGCGCCAGCAGCCCCATACAGGGCGGTGGCACTGAAGCTTTCTTT. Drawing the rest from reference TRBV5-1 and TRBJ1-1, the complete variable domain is KAGVTQTPRYLIKTRGQQVTLSCSPISGHRSVSWYQQTPGQGLQFLFEYFSETQRNKGNFPGRFSGRQFSNSRSEMNVSTLELGDSALYLCASSPIQGGGTEAFFGQGTRLTVV.

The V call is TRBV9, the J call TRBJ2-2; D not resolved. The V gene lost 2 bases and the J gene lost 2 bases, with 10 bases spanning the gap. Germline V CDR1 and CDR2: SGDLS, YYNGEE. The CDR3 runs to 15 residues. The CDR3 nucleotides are TGTGCCAGCAGCGTTTCAGCGTCAAACACCGGGGAGCTGTTTTTT. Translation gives CASSVSASNTGELFF.

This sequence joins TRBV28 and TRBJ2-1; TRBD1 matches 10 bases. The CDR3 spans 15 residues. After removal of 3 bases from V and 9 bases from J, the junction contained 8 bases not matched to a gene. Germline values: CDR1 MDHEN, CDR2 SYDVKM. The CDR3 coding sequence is TGTGCCAGCAGTTTTCAGACAGGGGGCTTTGGTGAGCAGTTCTTC. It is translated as CASSFQTGGFGEQFF. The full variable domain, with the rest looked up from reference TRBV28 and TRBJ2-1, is DVKVTQSSRYLVKRTGEKVFLECVQDMDHENMFWYRQDPGLGLRLIYFSYDVKMKEKGDIPEGYSVSREKKERFSLILESASTNQTSMYLCASSFQTGGFGEQFFGPGTRLTVL.

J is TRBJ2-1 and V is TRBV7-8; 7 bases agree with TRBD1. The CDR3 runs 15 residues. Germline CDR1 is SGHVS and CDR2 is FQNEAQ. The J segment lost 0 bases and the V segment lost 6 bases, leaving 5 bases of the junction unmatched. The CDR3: CASRDRSSSYNEQFF. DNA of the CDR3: TGTGCCAGCAGGGACAGGTCAAGCTCCTACAATGAGCAGTTCTTC. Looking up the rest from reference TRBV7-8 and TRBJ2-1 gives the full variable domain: GAGVSQSPRYKVAKRGQDVALRCDPISGHVSLFWYQQALGQGPEFLTYFQNEAQLDKSGLPSDRFFAERPEGSVSTLKIQRTQQEDSAVYLCASRDRSSSYNEQFFGPGTRLTVL.

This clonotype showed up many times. The CDR3 protein is CASRSAGAETQYF. Written as DNA, the CDR3 is TGCGCCAGCCGGTCGGCGGGTGCCGAGACCCAGTACTTC. V is TRBV5-1 and J is TRBJ2-5; a weak D match, TRBD2 (5 bases). The CDR3 has 13 residues. Trimming left V 7 bases short and J 5 bases short, with 15 bases between. Per germline, CDR1 SGHRS and CDR2 YFSETQ.

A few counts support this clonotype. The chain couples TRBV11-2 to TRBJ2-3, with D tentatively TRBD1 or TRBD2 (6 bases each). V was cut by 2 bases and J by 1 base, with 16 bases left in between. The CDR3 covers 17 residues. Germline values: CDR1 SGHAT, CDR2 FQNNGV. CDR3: CASSLNPGARGTDTQYF. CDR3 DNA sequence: TGTGCCAGCAGCTTAAATCCGGGGGCCCGCGGCACAGATACGCAGTATTTT.

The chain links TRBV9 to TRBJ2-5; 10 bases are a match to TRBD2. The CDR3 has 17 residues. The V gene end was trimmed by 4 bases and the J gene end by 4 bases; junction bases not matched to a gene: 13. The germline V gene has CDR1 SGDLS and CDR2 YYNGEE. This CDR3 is CASSTQSPSGRGETQYF. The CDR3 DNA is TGTGCCAGCAGCACACAAAGCCCTAGCGGGAGAGGAGAGACCCAGTACTTC.

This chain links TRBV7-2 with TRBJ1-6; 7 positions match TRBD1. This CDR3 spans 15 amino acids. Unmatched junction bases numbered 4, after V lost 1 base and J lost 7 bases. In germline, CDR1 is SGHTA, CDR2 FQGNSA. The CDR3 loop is CASSLGGGANSPLHF. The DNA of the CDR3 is TGTGCCAGCAGCTTAGGAGGGGGCGCGAATTCACCCCTCCACTTT. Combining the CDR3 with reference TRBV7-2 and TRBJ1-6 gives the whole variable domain GAGVSQSPSNKVTEKGKDVELRCDPISGHTALYWYRQSLGQGLEFLIYFQGNSAPDKSGLPSDRFSAERTGGSVSTLTIQRTQQEDSAVYLCASSLGGGANSPLHFGNGTRLTVT.

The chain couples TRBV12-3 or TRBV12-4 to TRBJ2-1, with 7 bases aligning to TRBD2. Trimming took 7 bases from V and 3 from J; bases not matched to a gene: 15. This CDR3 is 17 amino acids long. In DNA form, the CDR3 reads TGTGCCAGCACCCTTCGGTTTGGCGGGAGAGGCTACAATGAGCAGTTCTTC. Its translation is CASTLRFGGRGYNEQFF.

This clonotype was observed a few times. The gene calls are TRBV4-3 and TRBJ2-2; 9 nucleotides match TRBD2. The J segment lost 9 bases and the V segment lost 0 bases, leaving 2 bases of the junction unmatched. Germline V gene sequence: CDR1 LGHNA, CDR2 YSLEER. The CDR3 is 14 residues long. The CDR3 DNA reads TGCGCCAGCAGCCAAGAGACTAGCGGTTGGGAGCTGTTTTTT. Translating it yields CASSQETSGWELFF.

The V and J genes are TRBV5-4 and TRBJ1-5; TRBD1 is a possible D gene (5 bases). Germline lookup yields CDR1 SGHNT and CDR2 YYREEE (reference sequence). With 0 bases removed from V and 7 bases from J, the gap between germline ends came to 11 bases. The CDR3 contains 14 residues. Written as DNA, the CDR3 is TGTGCCAGCAGCTTGGATGGGCCAGGGCAGCCCCAGCATTTT. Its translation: CASSLDGPGQPQHF.

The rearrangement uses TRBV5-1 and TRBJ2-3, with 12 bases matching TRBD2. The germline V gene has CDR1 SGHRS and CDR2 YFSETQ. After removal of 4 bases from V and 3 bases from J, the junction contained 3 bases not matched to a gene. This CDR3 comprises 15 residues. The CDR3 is CASSILAGGTDTQYF. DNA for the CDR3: TGCGCCAGCAGCATTCTAGCGGGAGGGACAGATACGCAGTATTTT.

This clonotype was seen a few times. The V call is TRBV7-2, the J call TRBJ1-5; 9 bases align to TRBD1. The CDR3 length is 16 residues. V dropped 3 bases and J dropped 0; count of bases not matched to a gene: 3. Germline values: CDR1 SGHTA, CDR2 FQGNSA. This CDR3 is CASSLTGGNSNQPQHF. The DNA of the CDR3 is TGTGCCAGCAGCTTGACAGGGGGGAATAGCAATCAGCCCCAGCATTTT.

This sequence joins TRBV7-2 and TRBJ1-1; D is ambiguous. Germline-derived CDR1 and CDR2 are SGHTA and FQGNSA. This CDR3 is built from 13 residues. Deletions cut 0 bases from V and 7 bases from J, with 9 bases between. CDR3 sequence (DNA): TGTGCCAGCAGCTTAGCGAGCGTCAGTGAAGCTTTCTTT. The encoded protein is CASSLASVSEAFF.